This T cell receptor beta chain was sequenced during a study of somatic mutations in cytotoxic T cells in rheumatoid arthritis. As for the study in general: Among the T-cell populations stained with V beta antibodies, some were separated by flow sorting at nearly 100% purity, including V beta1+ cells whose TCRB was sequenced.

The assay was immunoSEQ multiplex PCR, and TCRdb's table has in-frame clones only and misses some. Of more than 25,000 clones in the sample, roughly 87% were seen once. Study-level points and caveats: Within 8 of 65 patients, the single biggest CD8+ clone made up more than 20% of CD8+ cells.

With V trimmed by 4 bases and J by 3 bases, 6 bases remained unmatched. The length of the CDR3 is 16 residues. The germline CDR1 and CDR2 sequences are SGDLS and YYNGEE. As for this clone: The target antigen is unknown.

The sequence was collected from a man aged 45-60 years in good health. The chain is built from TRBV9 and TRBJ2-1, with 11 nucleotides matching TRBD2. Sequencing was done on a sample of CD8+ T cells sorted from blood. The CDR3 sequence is CASSHGLAGDYNEQFF. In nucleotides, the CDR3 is TGTGCCAGCAGCCACGGACTAGCGGGTGACTACAATGAGCAGTTCTTC.